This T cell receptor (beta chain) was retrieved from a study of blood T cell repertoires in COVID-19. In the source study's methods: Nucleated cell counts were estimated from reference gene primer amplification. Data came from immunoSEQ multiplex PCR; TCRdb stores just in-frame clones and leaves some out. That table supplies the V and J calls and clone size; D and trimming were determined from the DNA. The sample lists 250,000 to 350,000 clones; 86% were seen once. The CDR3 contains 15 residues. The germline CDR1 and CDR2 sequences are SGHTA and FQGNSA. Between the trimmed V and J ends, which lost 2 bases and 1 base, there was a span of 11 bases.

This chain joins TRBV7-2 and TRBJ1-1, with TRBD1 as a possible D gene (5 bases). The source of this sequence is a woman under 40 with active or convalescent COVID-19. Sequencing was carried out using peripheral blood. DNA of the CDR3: TGTGCCAGCAGCTTAAAGGGGCTTTCGAACACTGAAGCTTTCTTT. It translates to CASSLKGLSNTEAFF. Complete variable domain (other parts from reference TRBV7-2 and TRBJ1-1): GAGVSQSPSNKVTEKGKDVELRCDPISGHTALYWYRQSLGQGLEFLIYFQGNSAPDKSGLPSDRFSAERTGGSVSTLTIQRTQQEDSAVYLCASSLKGLSNTEAFFGQGTRLTVV.